This T cell receptor (beta chain) was retrieved from a study of radiation and T cells in renal cell carcinoma. Study-wide findings and caveats: Top tumor clonotypes rose in blood 2 weeks post-radiation, then contracted.

The assay was immunoSEQ multiplex PCR, and TCRdb's table has in-frame clones only and misses some. This sample has approximately 100,000 clones, with around nine tenths found just once. Sample time point: baseline pretreatment blood. Treatment denoted: 15 Gy SBRT to primary tumor, nephrectomy 4 weeks later. As for this clone: Antigen: not known.

The sequence came from a man between 50 and 59 years old with renal cell carcinoma. This sample comprised blood, obtained from a patient whose treatment included radiotherapy and nephrectomy.

The CDR3 DNA reads TGTGCCAGCAGCTTGGCCTCAGGCCCTCCCCCGAATAATGAGCAGTTCTTC. Its protein is CASSLASGPPPNNEQFF. The chain couples TRBV5-4 to TRBJ2-1, with D hard to call. This CDR3 is built from 17 residues. CDR1 and CDR2 (germline): SGHNT, YYREEE (reference sequence). Between the trimmed V and J ends, which lost 0 bases and 7 bases, there was a span of 20 bases. The full variable domain, rest sourced from reference TRBV5-4 and TRBJ2-1, is ETGVTQSPTHLIKTRGQQVTLRCSSQSGHNTVSWYQQALGQGPQFIFQYYREEENGRGNFPPRFSGLQFPNYSSELNVNALELDDSALYLCASSLASGPPPNNEQFFGPGTRLTVL.